This is a list of T cell receptor beta chains from one sample in a study of T cells after yellow fever vaccination. Each CDR3 protein gets one entry after TCRdb re-called the 5' RACE reads with MiXCR. The repertoire holds about 580,000 distinct CDR3 sequences, with approximately 16% as singletons. The material sequenced was PBMCs, taken more than 4 days after the first yellow fever vaccination. The receptor source for this set is a man between 18 and 29 years old who received the YFV17D yellow fever vaccine. Each CDR3 is given with its conserved first and last residue. The order of the fields is V gene, clone size, D gene, CDR3 length, J gene, CDR3 protein, CDR3 DNA. A D gene is named only where the DNA matches it firmly. Clone size is shown for a subset of rows, as once, few, many or a class of expanded clone.

TRBV7-9	NA	NA	14	TRBJ2-3	CASSFEGLGDTQYF	TGTGCCAGCAGCTTTGAGGGGCTTGGAGATACGCAGTATTTT
TRBV7-8	many	TRBD2	15	TRBJ2-2	CASSLSGGVTGELFF	TGTGCCAGCAGCTTAAGCGGGGGGGTGACCGGGGAGCTGTTTTTT
TRBV2	few	TRBD2	14	TRBJ2-5	CATGLAGNQETQYF	TGTGCCACCGGACTAGCGGGGAACCAAGAGACCCAGTACTTC
TRBV12-3/TRBV12-4	NA	TRBD1	18	TRBJ2-2	CASSPLPGGQAVAGELFF	TGTGCCAGCAGCCCCCTGCCCGGAGGACAGGCAGTCGCCGGGGAGCTGTTTTTT
TRBV3-1	few	TRBD1	15	TRBJ1-5	CASSQADRGNQPQHF	TGTGCCAGCAGCCAAGCGGACAGGGGAAATCAGCCCCAGCATTTT
TRBV20-1	few	TRBD2	14	TRBJ2-5	CSASSGGAWETQYF	TGCAGTGCTAGTAGCGGGGGGGCATGGGAGACCCAGTACTTC
TRBV29-1	many	NA	10	TRBJ2-5	CSVERETQYF	TGCAGCGTTGAACGCGAGACCCAGTACTTC
TRBV12-3/TRBV12-4	many	NA	14	TRBJ2-5	CASSLWGRGETQYF	TGTGCCAGCAGTTTATGGGGCAGGGGAGAGACCCAGTACTTC
TRBV5-4	NA	TRBD1	15	TRBJ2-1	CASSPGTGGPNEQFF	TGTGCCAGCAGCCCCGGGACAGGGGGACCCAATGAGCAGTTCTTC
TRBV20-1	NA	NA	12	TRBJ2-3	CSASIRGPTQYF	TGCAGTGCTAGTATCAGGGGTCCTACGCAGTATTTT
TRBV7-9	NA	NA	13	TRBJ1-6	CASSFGANSPLHF	TGTGCCAGCAGCTTCGGGGCCAATTCACCCCTCCACTTT
TRBV20-1	few	NA	13	TRBJ2-1	CSARRAPYNEQFF	TGCAGTGCGCGCCGGGCCCCGTACAATGAGCAGTTCTTC
TRBV7-9	NA	TRBD1	14	TRBJ1-1	CASSFWGQGSEAFF	TGTGCCAGCAGCTTCTGGGGACAGGGCTCTGAAGCTTTCTTT
TRBV19	many	NA	12	TRBJ2-2	CASSLQIGELFF	TGTGCCAGTAGTCTTCAAATCGGGGAGCTGTTTTTT
TRBV5-6	few	TRBD1	16	TRBJ1-3	CASSFFDRATGNTIYF	TGTGCCAGCAGCTTTTTTGACAGGGCTACTGGAAACACCATATATTTT
TRBV7-9	NA	NA	15	TRBJ1-2	CASSLGVGGGYGYTF	TGTGCCAGCAGCTTAGGGGTCGGGGGCGGCTATGGCTACACCTTC
TRBV27	once	NA	16	TRBJ2-2	CASTSIYRTNTGELFF	TGTGCCAGCACCTCGATTTACCGGACGAACACCGGGGAGCTGTTTTTT
TRBV6-2/TRBV6-3	few	NA	14	TRBJ2-1	CASSYPPRSNEQFF	TGTGCCAGCAGTTACCCGCCGCGAAGTAATGAGCAGTTCTTC
TRBV10-3	NA	TRBD2	15	TRBJ2-7	CAIMRGIDPTYEQYF	TGTGCCATCATGCGGGGGATTGACCCAACTTACGAGCAGTACTTC
TRBV27	NA	NA	13	TRBJ2-3	CARMGGGPDTQYF	TGTGCCAGAATGGGGGGGGGCCCAGATACGCAGTATTTT
TRBV4-3	NA	NA	14	TRBJ1-5	CASSQDIGAQPQHF	TGCGCCAGCAGCCAAGATATTGGGGCTCAGCCCCAGCATTTT
TRBV11-2	NA	NA	14	TRBJ2-5	CASSFPGNQETQYF	TGTGCCAGCAGCTTCCCGGGAAACCAAGAGACCCAGTACTTC
TRBV12-3/TRBV12-4	NA	TRBD1	16	TRBJ1-5	CASSSLTGVAGQPQHF	TGTGCCAGCAGTTCTCTGACAGGGGTCGCTGGGCAGCCCCAGCATTTT
TRBV6-1	few	TRBD1	13	TRBJ1-1	CASRGQGIPEAFF	TGTGCCAGCAGGGGACAGGGCATCCCCGAAGCTTTCTTT
TRBV5-1	NA	NA	17	TRBJ2-7	CASSLGFGTAAVGEQYF	TGCGCCAGCAGCTTGGGATTTGGGACCGCGGCCGTAGGCGAGCAGTACTTC
TRBV12-3/TRBV12-4	few	TRBD1	14	TRBJ2-6	CASRGQTGANVLTF	TGTGCCAGCAGGGGACAGACGGGGGCCAACGTCCTGACTTTC
TRBV4-1	NA	NA	14	TRBJ1-2	CASSPRWRPNGYTF	TGCGCCAGCAGCCCCCGGTGGCGTCCTAATGGCTACACCTTC
TRBV7-9	many	NA	13	TRBJ1-2	CASSLVQSYGYTF	TGTGCCAGCAGCTTAGTACAGTCCTATGGCTACACCTTC
TRBV2	NA	NA	15	TRBJ1-1	CASKLPGVRYPEAFF	TGTGCCAGCAAACTCCCTGGCGTGAGGTATCCTGAAGCTTTCTTT
TRBV7-2	few	TRBD1	14	TRBJ2-1	CASSARQGTNEQFF	TGTGCCAGCAGCGCGCGACAGGGGACGAATGAGCAGTTCTTC
TRBV7-8	few	NA	13	TRBJ1-5	CASSFSNSQPQHF	TGTGCCAGCAGCTTCTCCAATTCCCAGCCCCAGCATTTT
TRBV5-4	once	NA	14	TRBJ2-1	CASSVRDNYNEQFF	TGTGCCAGCAGCGTCCGGGACAACTACAATGAGCAGTTCTTC
TRBV7-9	few	TRBD1	16	TRBJ1-1	CASSFWTGGADTEAFF	TGTGCCAGCAGCTTCTGGACAGGGGGGGCGGACACTGAAGCTTTCTTT
TRBV6-2/TRBV6-3	NA	NA	14	TRBJ2-5	CASSLYGGPETQYF	TGTGCCAGCAGTTTATACGGGGGGCCGGAGACCCAGTACTTC
TRBV5-1	NA	NA	16	TRBJ2-5	CTSSPQRRGGQETQYF	TGCACCAGCAGCCCCCAGAGGCGGGGTGGTCAAGAGACCCAGTACTTC
TRBV21-1	few	NA	13	TRBJ2-3	CASSDGGADTQYF	TGTGCCAGCAGTGACGGGGGTGCGGATACGCAGTATTTT
TRBV11-3	few	NA	12	TRBJ2-1	CASSLDSLEQFF	TGTGCCAGCAGCTTAGACTCACTGGAGCAGTTCTTC
TRBV18	NA	NA	16	TRBJ2-7	CASSPPGMGSSYEQYF	TGTGCCAGCTCACCACCGGGCATGGGTTCCTCCTACGAGCAGTACTTC
TRBV14	many	TRBD1	15	TRBJ2-2	CASSRTGGYTGELFF	TGTGCCAGCAGCAGGACAGGGGGGTACACCGGGGAGCTGTTTTTT